The rows below give T cell receptor beta chains drawn from one sample of a study of spatial heterogeneity in lung cancer. MiXCR, run by TCRdb on the 5' RACE reads, gives a single entry per CDR3 protein. The data hold about 48,000 distinct CDR3 sequences, with approximately 5% observed a single time. Sequenced material: PBMCs, taken at surgery. These TCRs come from a male donor with early-stage non-small cell lung cancer. The CDR3 runs from the conserved cysteine through the conserved F or W. Each record gives: J gene, V gene, clone size, D gene, CDR3 protein, CDR3 DNA. The D gene is left open where the match is weak. Size is omitted from some rows. Given values are once, few, many or a class for expanded clones.

j_call: TRBJ2-7
v_call: TRBV29-1
clone_size: few
d_call: TRBD1
cdr3_aa: CSVGDLPGTGGGEQYF
cdr3_nt: TGCAGCGTTGGGGACCTTCCAGGGACAGGGGGCGGAGAGCAGTACTTC

j_call: TRBJ1-5
v_call: TRBV2
clone_size: many
d_call: NA
cdr3_aa: CASSEGTSRGNQPQHF
cdr3_nt: TGTGCCAGCAGTGAAGGGACGTCGCGTGGCAATCAGCCCCAGCATTTT

j_call: TRBJ1-2
v_call: TRBV9
clone_size: many
d_call: NA
cdr3_aa: CASSLRQANYGYTF
cdr3_nt: TGTGCCAGCAGTCTCCGACAGGCTAACTATGGCTACACCTTC

j_call: TRBJ2-7
v_call: TRBV7-6
clone_size: many
d_call: TRBD2
cdr3_aa: CASSFREGAYEQYF
cdr3_nt: TGTGCCAGCAGCTTTCGGGAGGGGGCCTACGAGCAGTACTTC

j_call: TRBJ2-5
v_call: TRBV6-1
clone_size: many
d_call: NA
cdr3_aa: CASSVLDQETQYF
cdr3_nt: TGTGCCAGCAGTGTACTAGACCAAGAGACCCAGTACTTC

j_call: TRBJ2-1
v_call: TRBV2
clone_size: many
d_call: TRBD2
cdr3_aa: CASSRLAGYNEQFF
cdr3_nt: TGTGCCAGCAGTAGGCTAGCGGGTTACAATGAGCAGTTCTTC

j_call: TRBJ1-2
v_call: TRBV7-9
clone_size: many
d_call: NA
cdr3_aa: CASSLNYGGGYTF
cdr3_nt: TGTGCCAGCAGCTTAAATTACGGGGGCGGCTACACCTTC

j_call: TRBJ2-1
v_call: TRBV7-9
clone_size: NA
d_call: TRBD2
cdr3_aa: CASSLARGLAERDEQFF
cdr3_nt: TGTGCCAGCAGCTTAGCGAGGGGACTAGCGGAACGGGATGAGCAGTTCTTC

j_call: TRBJ1-1
v_call: TRBV7-9
clone_size: many
d_call: TRBD1
cdr3_aa: CASSLTRGIMNTEAFF
cdr3_nt: TGTGCCAGCAGCTTAACCAGGGGGATCATGAACACTGAAGCTTTCTTT

j_call: TRBJ1-4
v_call: TRBV18
clone_size: NA
d_call: NA
cdr3_aa: CASSPFSRRDEKLFF
cdr3_nt: TGTGCCAGCTCACCATTCAGCAGGAGGGATGAAAAACTGTTTTTT

j_call: TRBJ2-1
v_call: TRBV11-2
clone_size: few
d_call: TRBD2
cdr3_aa: CASSSPDGGGGEQFF
cdr3_nt: TGTGCCAGCAGCTCTCCCGACGGGGGGGGCGGTGAGCAGTTCTTC

j_call: TRBJ2-7
v_call: TRBV20-1
clone_size: many
d_call: NA
cdr3_aa: CSAVLALEAPEQYF
cdr3_nt: TGCAGTGCAGTTCTAGCGTTGGAGGCCCCCGAGCAGTACTTC

j_call: TRBJ2-5
v_call: TRBV20-1
clone_size: many
d_call: TRBD1
cdr3_aa: CSASTGKETQYF
cdr3_nt: TGCAGTGCTTCGACAGGGAAAGAGACCCAGTACTTC

j_call: TRBJ2-3
v_call: TRBV2
clone_size: NA
d_call: NA
cdr3_aa: CASSESPTGADTQYF
cdr3_nt: TGTGCCAGCAGTGAAAGTCCGACTGGGGCCGATACGCAGTATTTT

j_call: TRBJ2-2
v_call: TRBV20-1
clone_size: few
d_call: NA
cdr3_aa: CSARRPAGELFF
cdr3_nt: TGCAGTGCTAGACGTCCTGCCGGGGAGCTGTTTTTT

j_call: TRBJ2-3
v_call: TRBV29-1
clone_size: many
d_call: NA
cdr3_aa: CSVDSGWKGLTSTDTQYF
cdr3_nt: TGCAGCGTTGACTCAGGGTGGAAGGGACTCACTAGCACAGATACGCAGTATTTT

j_call: TRBJ2-3
v_call: TRBV29-1
clone_size: many
d_call: NA
cdr3_aa: CSVNQNTDTQYF
cdr3_nt: TGCAGCGTTAACCAGAACACAGATACGCAGTATTTT

j_call: TRBJ2-3
v_call: TRBV4-3
clone_size: many
d_call: NA
cdr3_aa: CASSQRPTGFTDTQYF
cdr3_nt: TGCGCCAGCAGCCAACGGCCTACAGGCTTCACAGATACGCAGTATTTT

j_call: TRBJ2-1
v_call: TRBV19
clone_size: many
d_call: TRBD1
cdr3_aa: CASSPGQVYNEQFF
cdr3_nt: TGTGCCAGTAGCCCGGGACAGGTTTACAATGAGCAGTTCTTC

j_call: TRBJ1-2
v_call: TRBV4-3
clone_size: many
d_call: NA
cdr3_aa: CASSQDSGGTYGYTF
cdr3_nt: TGCGCCAGCAGCCAAGATTCTGGGGGGACCTATGGCTACACCTTC

j_call: TRBJ2-1
v_call: TRBV27
clone_size: many
d_call: TRBD2
cdr3_aa: CASSSGGPRNEQFF
cdr3_nt: TGTGCCAGCAGTTCGGGGGGGCCTCGGAATGAGCAGTTCTTC

j_call: TRBJ1-2
v_call: TRBV2
clone_size: many
d_call: TRBD1
cdr3_aa: CASSEGTVSIYGYTF
cdr3_nt: TGTGCCAGCAGTGAGGGGACAGTCTCGATCTATGGCTACACCTTC

j_call: TRBJ2-7
v_call: TRBV19
clone_size: many
d_call: NA
cdr3_aa: CASSIDDRRAYEQYF
cdr3_nt: TGTGCCAGTAGTATAGATGACAGGCGAGCCTACGAGCAGTACTTC

j_call: TRBJ1-5
v_call: TRBV12-3/TRBV12-4
clone_size: NA
d_call: NA
cdr3_aa: CACSYLDNQPQHF
cdr3_nt: TGTGCCTGCTCCTACTTGGACAATCAGCCCCAGCATTTT

j_call: TRBJ2-1
v_call: TRBV30
clone_size: many
d_call: NA
cdr3_aa: CAWRGRDYNEQFF
cdr3_nt: TGTGCCTGGAGGGGGCGGGACTACAATGAGCAGTTCTTC

j_call: TRBJ1-2
v_call: TRBV4-2
clone_size: many
d_call: NA
cdr3_aa: CASSQDSGPTGGYTF
cdr3_nt: TGTGCCAGCAGCCAAGATTCGGGCCCCACGGGTGGCTACACCTTC

j_call: TRBJ2-2
v_call: TRBV7-9
clone_size: many
d_call: NA
cdr3_aa: CASSERQITGELFF
cdr3_nt: TGTGCCAGCAGCGAGAGACAGATCACCGGGGAGCTGTTTTTT

j_call: TRBJ1-5
v_call: TRBV10-3
clone_size: many
d_call: TRBD1
cdr3_aa: CAISEGTGRGNQPQHF
cdr3_nt: TGTGCCATCAGTGAGGGGACAGGGAGGGGGAATCAGCCCCAGCATTTT

j_call: TRBJ2-7
v_call: TRBV5-1
clone_size: many
d_call: TRBD1
cdr3_aa: CASSAGTEGYEQYF
cdr3_nt: TGCGCCAGCAGCGCCGGGACAGAAGGCTACGAGCAGTACTTC

j_call: TRBJ1-6
v_call: TRBV2
clone_size: many
d_call: NA
cdr3_aa: CASSDWGWDYKGSPLHF
cdr3_nt: TGTGCCAGCAGTGATTGGGGCTGGGATTATAAGGGTTCACCCCTCCACTTT

j_call: TRBJ1-5
v_call: TRBV7-2
clone_size: many
d_call: TRBD1
cdr3_aa: CASSLTGVSQPQHF
cdr3_nt: TGTGCCAGCAGCCTTACAGGGGTCAGTCAGCCCCAGCATTTT

j_call: TRBJ1-1
v_call: TRBV10-1
clone_size: NA
d_call: NA
cdr3_aa: CASSESIVTEAFF
cdr3_nt: TGCGCCAGCAGTGAGTCGATAGTCACTGAAGCTTTCTTT

j_call: TRBJ1-5
v_call: TRBV6-1
clone_size: many
d_call: NA
cdr3_aa: CASSDSPGVGPQHF
cdr3_nt: TGTGCCAGCAGTGATTCTCCCGGAGTAGGGCCCCAGCATTTT

j_call: TRBJ2-5
v_call: TRBV27
clone_size: many
d_call: NA
cdr3_aa: CASKLGTGGQETQYF
cdr3_nt: TGTGCCAGCAAGTTAGGGACGGGTGGCCAAGAGACCCAGTACTTC

j_call: TRBJ2-1
v_call: TRBV7-1
clone_size: NA
d_call: NA
cdr3_aa: CASSPFPAYNEQFF
cdr3_nt: TGTGCCAGCAGCCCTTTTCCCGCCTACAATGAGCAGTTCTTC

j_call: TRBJ2-5
v_call: TRBV6-1
clone_size: few
d_call: TRBD1
cdr3_aa: CASTRQGLGQETQYF
cdr3_nt: TGTGCCAGCACTAGACAGGGCTTGGGTCAAGAGACCCAGTACTTC

j_call: TRBJ2-3
v_call: TRBV6-5
clone_size: many
d_call: TRBD2
cdr3_aa: CASSYSGLAADTQYF
cdr3_nt: TGTGCCAGCAGTTACTCCGGACTAGCGGCAGATACGCAGTATTTT

j_call: TRBJ1-1
v_call: TRBV4-1
clone_size: many
d_call: NA
cdr3_aa: CASSQGAAGVTSGTEAFF
cdr3_nt: TGCGCCAGCAGCCAAGGGGCGGCAGGGGTAACTAGCGGCACTGAAGCTTTCTTT

j_call: TRBJ1-4
v_call: TRBV6-1
clone_size: many
d_call: TRBD1
cdr3_aa: CASTQTGLSEKLFF
cdr3_nt: TGTGCCAGCACCCAGACAGGGCTAAGCGAAAAACTGTTTTTT

j_call: TRBJ2-7
v_call: TRBV6-2/TRBV6-3
clone_size: many
d_call: TRBD2
cdr3_aa: CASSNEGRAPYEQYF
cdr3_nt: TGTGCCAGCAGCAACGAAGGGAGGGCGCCCTACGAGCAGTACTTC

j_call: TRBJ2-2
v_call: TRBV6-1
clone_size: many
d_call: NA
cdr3_aa: CASTSGGISGGELFF
cdr3_nt: TGTGCCAGCACTTCAGGGGGGATTAGCGGCGGGGAGCTGTTTTTT

j_call: TRBJ2-3
v_call: TRBV12-2
clone_size: once
d_call: NA
cdr3_aa: CASRATESETSTDTQYF
cdr3_nt: TGTGCAAGTCGCGCGACAGAGTCCGAAACTAGCACAGATACGCAGTATTTT

j_call: TRBJ2-3
v_call: TRBV7-2
clone_size: many
d_call: NA
cdr3_aa: CASSLAAVDTQYF
cdr3_nt: TGTGCCAGCAGCTTAGCGGCCGTAGATACGCAGTATTTT

j_call: TRBJ2-1
v_call: TRBV4-2
clone_size: many
d_call: NA
cdr3_aa: CASSQSRLGGPYNEQFF
cdr3_nt: TGTGCCAGCAGCCAATCGCGACTTGGCGGGCCTTACAATGAGCAGTTCTTC

j_call: TRBJ2-4
v_call: TRBV2
clone_size: many
d_call: NA
cdr3_aa: CASSELGTMDIQYF
cdr3_nt: TGTGCCAGCAGTGAACTAGGGACGATGGACATTCAGTACTTC

j_call: TRBJ2-1
v_call: TRBV27
clone_size: many
d_call: TRBD2
cdr3_aa: CASSWTSGTINEQFF
cdr3_nt: TGTGCCAGCAGTTGGACTAGCGGGACGATCAATGAGCAGTTCTTC